Given below is one T cell receptor beta chain in context. Deletions cut 5 bases from V and 0 bases from J, with 10 bases between. CDR1 and CDR2 (germline): SEHNR, FQNEAQ (reference sequence). The CDR3 totals 15 residues. The data were taken from a study of glioma-infiltrating T cells after dendritic cell vaccination. The table came from immunoSEQ multiplex PCR; TCRdb's copy has only in-frame clones and leaves some out. The sample lists over 80,000 clones, roughly 89% occurring once. Sequenced material: blood, taken before dendritic cell vaccination. The receptor was derived from a human donor with glioblastoma. The J gene is TRBJ1-4, the V gene TRBV7-9; D possibly corresponds to TRBD1 (6 bases). CDR3 coding DNA: TGTGCCAGCAGCCGAGGGGGGGCAACTAATGAAAAACTGTTTTTT. It specifies CASSRGGATNEKLFF.